The 31 T cell receptor beta chains in this list originate from one sample, sequenced in a study of T-cell memory formation after mild COVID-19. Via MiXCR, TCRdb re-called the 5' RACE reads, giving one row per CDR3 protein. The sample yields about 560,000 distinct CDR3 sequences, around 16% seen once. Sequenced sample: PBMCs or a T cell subset sorted from them (not recorded which). These receptors were obtained from an adult woman who had mild COVID-19 (a few samples of this study predate the infection). Cell type and time point are not known.

This clonotype was observed a handful of times. V is TRBV12-3 or TRBV12-4 and J is TRBJ1-1, with 12 bases lining up with TRBD1. The V segment lost 2 bases and the J segment 6 bases; nucleotides outside the gene matches: 4. This CDR3 has 15 residues. This chain's CDR3 is CASSLMGQGAAEAFF. CDR3 coding DNA: TGTGCCAGCAGTTTAATGGGACAGGGGGCCGCTGAAGCTTTCTTT.

The chain recombines TRBV3-1 with TRBJ2-3; the match to TRBD2 covers 8 bases. CDR3 length: 16 amino acids. V was clipped by 4 bases and J by 4 bases; unmatched bases: 10. CDR1 and CDR2 (germline): LGHDT, YNNKEL (reference sequence). DNA for the CDR3: TGTGCCAGCAGCCTTGGAACGGGGGGGCGCGCAGATACGCAGTATTTT. It translates to CASSLGTGGRADTQYF.

This clonotype has only a few counts. The V gene is TRBV5-6, the J gene TRBJ2-7, with unresolved D. Trimming removed 3 bases from V and 8 bases from J, with 12 bases in between. This CDR3 has 12 amino acids. Germline assignment: CDR1 SGHDT and CDR2 YYEEEE. This CDR3 is CASSSRFPKQYF. The CDR3 DNA is TGTGCCAGCAGCTCCCGGTTCCCCAAGCAGTACTTC. Drawing the rest from reference TRBV5-6 and TRBJ2-7, the complete variable domain is DAGVTQSPTHLIKTRGQQVTLRCSPKSGHDTVSWYQQALGQGPQFIFQYYEEEERQRGNFPDRFSGHQFPNYSSELNVNALLLGDSALYLCASSSRFPKQYFGPGTRLTVT.

A few counts support this clonotype. V is TRBV30 and J is TRBJ1-1; no firm D call. CDR3 size: 13 residues. The germline gives CDR1 GTSNPN, CDR2 SVGIG (reference sequence). V gave up 5 bases and J gave up 0 bases, with 10 bases separating them. The CDR3 is CAWGDRMNTEAFF. In DNA form, the CDR3 reads TGTGCCTGGGGAGATCGGATGAACACTGAAGCTTTCTTT.

This sequence joins TRBV5-1 and TRBJ2-7, with TRBD1 matching 12 bases. V lost 4 bases to trimming and J lost 0 bases; unmatched junction nucleotides: 14. CDR1 and CDR2 from the germline V gene are SGHRS and YFSETQ. The CDR3 extends over 19 amino acids. CDR3 sequence: CASSLGTGGWRAFSYEQYF. The CDR3 nucleotides read TGCGCCAGCAGCCTCGGGACAGGGGGCTGGCGGGCGTTCTCCTACGAGCAGTACTTC.

This clonotype was seen a handful of times. The rearrangement joins TRBV7-8 to TRBJ2-4; D remains ambiguous. The V end lost 5 bases, the J end lost 1 base, and 9 bases lay between the germline ends. Germline V CDR1 and CDR2: SGHVS, FQNEAQ. The CDR3 runs 14 residues. The CDR3: CASSKGTAKNIQYF. The CDR3 DNA reads TGTGCCAGCAGCAAGGGTACGGCCAAAAACATTCAGTACTTC.

This clonotype was recorded a few times. The chain employs TRBV5-6 and TRBJ1-2; a possible D gene is TRBD1 (6 bases). Germline V gene sequence: CDR1 SGHDT, CDR2 YYEEEE. CDR3 length: 15 amino acids. V shed 4 bases and J shed 5 bases, with 18 bases lying between them. Written as DNA, the CDR3 is TGTGCCAGCAGCCTTGTTTCTGGCAGGGGATATGGCTACACCTTC. Translated, it gives CASSLVSGRGYGYTF.

This chain links TRBV29-1 with TRBJ2-7, with D tentatively TRBD2 (6 bases). V shed 6 bases and J shed 2 bases, with 17 bases lying between them. Germline V gives CDR1 SQVTM, CDR2 ANQGSEA. The CDR3 spans 14 residues. The CDR3 DNA follows: TGCAGCGTAGTATCAAAGACTAGGACCTACGAGCAGTACTTC. It translates to CSVVSKTRTYEQYF.

This clonotype has a handful of counts. The V gene is TRBV4-1, the J gene TRBJ1-3; D is unclear. The CDR3 contains 17 residues. The germline V gene encodes CDR1 MGHRA and CDR2 YSYEKL. V was trimmed by 0 bases and J by 0 bases, leaving 12 bases between them. In DNA, the CDR3 is TGCGCCAGCAGCCAAGATCCGGACGCGCGCTCTGGAAACACCATATATTTT. Amino acid sequence: CASSQDPDARSGNTIYF.

This clonotype appeared many times. The chain uses TRBV6-2 or TRBV6-3 and TRBJ2-1; tentatively, D is TRBD1 (7 bases). The germline V gene encodes CDR1 MNHEY and CDR2 SVGEGT. This CDR3 is 15 amino acids long. The germline V and J ends were trimmed by 4 bases and 1 base, with 11 bases remaining between them. CDR3 DNA sequence: TGTGCCAGCAGTTGGGCAGGGGGGTCCTACAATGAGCAGTTCTTC. Translating gives CASSWAGGSYNEQFF.

V gene TRBV3-1 combines with J gene TRBJ2-3; D not certain. The V gene's germline CDR1 is LGHDT and CDR2 YNNKEL (reference sequence). The CDR3 spans 12 residues. V gave up 3 bases and J gave up 3 bases, with 4 bases separating them. The CDR3 sequence is CASSHQTDTQYF. DNA for the CDR3: TGTGCCAGCAGCCACCAGACAGATACGCAGTATTTT.

J is TRBJ2-1 and V is TRBV7-6; D remains ambiguous. Looked up from germline, CDR1 is SGHVS and CDR2 is FNYEAQ. The CDR3 is made up of 13 amino acids. The V gene lost 4 bases and the J gene lost 4 bases, with 8 bases spanning the gap. Written as DNA, the CDR3 is TGTGCCAGCAGCTCGGACCCGTACAATGAGCAGTTCTTC. It encodes CASSSDPYNEQFF.

The chain carries TRBV7-6 and TRBJ1-4, with TRBD1 as a possible D gene (5 bases). CDR1 is SGHVS, CDR2 FNYEAQ, per germline. The length of the CDR3 is 15 residues. Between the trimmed V and J ends, which lost 1 base and 3 bases, there was a span of 9 bases. This CDR3 is CASSLVGASNEKLFF. In DNA, the CDR3 is TGTGCCAGCAGCTTAGTAGGGGCCTCTAATGAAAAACTGTTTTTT.

This clonotype was found a few times. In nucleotides, the CDR3 is TGTGCCAGCACTCTGTGGGGGTCGGTAGACAAGACCCAGTACTTC. It specifies CASTLWGSVDKTQYF. The chain is built from TRBV11-2 and TRBJ2-5; either TRBD1 or TRBD2 may supply D (5 bases each). This CDR3 has 15 residues. Trimming left V 7 bases short and J 6 bases short, with 21 bases between. The germline gives CDR1 SGHAT, CDR2 FQNNGV. The full variable domain, completed using reference TRBV11-2 and TRBJ2-5, is EAGVAQSPRYKIIEKRQSVAFWCNPISGHATLYWYQQILGQGPKLLIQFQNNGVVDDSQLPKDRFSAERLKGVDSTLKIQPAKLEDSAVYLCASTLWGSVDKTQYFGPGTRLLVL.

This clonotype was seen more than once but under ten times. The chain recombines TRBV20-1 with TRBJ2-5; D may be TRBD2 (6 bases). This CDR3 spans 15 amino acids. Trimming took off 6 bases at V and 5 bases at J, with 22 bases between the two ends. Germline V gene data show CDR1 as DFQATT and CDR2 as SNEGSKA (reference sequence). In DNA, the CDR3 is TGCAGTGCAGCCATTTTGGACTACTCCTGGGAGACCCAGTACTTC. Protein: CSAAILDYSWETQYF.

The chain uses TRBV7-3 and TRBJ2-1; 9 nucleotides agree with TRBD1. The CDR3 sequence is 12 residues long. V shed 4 bases and J 8 bases; nucleotides not matched to a gene: 0. CDR1 SGHTA and CDR2 FQGTGA come from the germline V gene. This CDR3 reads CASSWTGDEQFF. CDR3 in DNA: TGTGCCAGCAGCTGGACAGGGGATGAGCAGTTCTTC.

Worth noting for this clonotype: Its ends do not fully match the called genes, so a read error is possible. The chain carries TRBV18 and TRBJ1-1; 9 bases are a match to TRBD1. The germline CDR1 and CDR2 sequences are KGHSH and LQKENI. There are 14 residues in the CDR3. The CDR3 bases are TGTGCCAGCTCCCCACAGGGGGCACGCACTGAAGCTTTCTTT. Its protein is CASSPQGARTEAFF.

This clonotype turned up a few times. The chain recombines TRBV9 with TRBJ2-2; D might be TRBD1 (6 bases). The CDR3 totals 17 residues. The germline V gene has CDR1 SGDLS and CDR2 YYNGEE. Trimming stripped 0 bases from V and 0 bases from J, with 12 bases between. Here the CDR3 reads CASSVEQGFANTGELFF. The CDR3 DNA reads as TGTGCCAGCAGCGTAGAACAGGGTTTCGCGAACACCGGGGAGCTGTTTTTT. The entire variable domain, with the rest obtained from reference TRBV9 and TRBJ2-2, is as follows: DSGVTQTPKHLITATGQRVTLRCSPRSGDLSVYWYQQSLDQGLQFLIQYYNGEERAKGNILERFSAQQFPDLHSELNLSSLELGDSALYFCASSVEQGFANTGELFFGEGSRLTVL.

This clonotype was seen more than once but under ten times. This may stem from a read error, because a much larger clone lies one nucleotide away. This chain joins TRBV12-3 or TRBV12-4 and TRBJ2-5, with TRBD1 identical over 7 bases. This CDR3 contains 13 residues. After removal of 8 bases from V and 1 base from J, the junction contained 4 bases not matched to a gene. In DNA, the CDR3 is TGTGCCAGCGGCCGGGACAGCCAAGAGACCCAGTACTTC. Translation gives CASGRDSQETQYF.

The chain uses TRBV24-1 and TRBJ2-3, with 9 bases matching TRBD1. The germline V gene encodes CDR1 KGHDR and CDR2 SFDVKD. V was clipped by 4 bases and J by 4 bases; unmatched bases: 11. The CDR3 runs 17 residues. CDR3 loop: CATSDTTGTGKADTQYF. Written as DNA, the CDR3 is TGTGCCACCAGTGACACCACCGGGACAGGGAAGGCAGATACGCAGTATTTT.

This clonotype came up a few times. This chain connects TRBV12-3 or TRBV12-4 to TRBJ1-5; TRBD1 might be the D (5 bases). V was cut by 1 base and J by 6 bases, with 16 bases left in between. The CDR3 spans 16 residues. Here the CDR3 reads CASSLDSGQGRQPQHF. The CDR3 DNA reads TGTGCCAGCAGTTTAGATTCGGGGCAGGGTCGTCAGCCCCAGCATTTT.

The chain has TRBV4-1 and TRBJ2-7; 9 bases match TRBD1. From germline, CDR1 is MGHRA and CDR2 YSYEKL. The CDR3 length is 15 residues. J lost 3 bases, V lost 4 bases, and 7 bases had no gene match. CDR3 coding DNA: TGCGCCAGCAGCCTAGGGGACAGGGCGGACTACGAGCAGTACTTC. Its protein is CASSLGDRADYEQYF.

The chain joins TRBV12-3 or TRBV12-4 to TRBJ1-4; D unresolved. This CDR3 spans 14 amino acids. Deletions cut 6 bases from V and 7 bases from J, with 15 bases between. The CDR3 DNA reads TGTGCCAGCAGCCACGGATTGGGAGGTGAAAAACTGTTTTTT. Encoded protein: CASSHGLGGEKLFF.

The V call is TRBV24-1, the J call TRBJ2-3; TRBD2 matches at 14 bases. CDR1 and CDR2 from the germline V gene are KGHDR and SFDVKD. CDR3 length: 18 amino acids. The V segment lost 5 bases and the J segment 4 bases; nucleotides outside the gene matches: 10. The CDR3, as DNA: TGTGCCACCAGTGTGGGGACTAGCGGGAGTCAGTTAGCAGATACGCAGTATTTT. This sequence encodes CATSVGTSGSQLADTQYF.

The table lists this clonotype with a few counts. The chain has TRBV6-2 or TRBV6-3 and TRBJ1-2; D gene unclear. The V and J ends lost 2 bases and 4 bases respectively, with 8 bases between them. The CDR3 runs to 13 residues. The germline V gene encodes CDR1 MNHEY and CDR2 SVGEGT. DNA of the CDR3: TGTGCCAGCAGTTACGGCAGGACCTATGGCTACACCTTC. As protein: CASSYGRTYGYTF.

This clonotype was observed many times. Here the CDR3 DNA reads TGTGCCACGGGATCTAGCGGGAGGGCCGTTGAGCAGTTCTTC. This codes for CATGSSGRAVEQFF. The genes are TRBV15 and TRBJ2-1; 12 bases are a match to TRBD2. Germline loops: CDR1 LNHNV, CDR2 YYDKDF (reference sequence). The CDR3 sequence is 14 residues long. J gave up 9 bases and V 9 bases, and 9 bases lay outside the gene matches.

The table lists this clonotype with many counts. This sequence joins TRBV7-3 and TRBJ2-3, with 13 bases fitting TRBD2. With 5 bases clipped from V and 4 bases from J, the junction kept 6 bases outside the gene matches. Germline lookup yields CDR1 SGHTA and CDR2 FQGTGA. This CDR3 comprises 16 residues. As DNA, the CDR3 is TGTGCCAGCAGCCGAGGACTAGCGGGAGTGTCAGATACGCAGTATTTT. Protein sequence: CASSRGLAGVSDTQYF. The full variable domain, rest sourced from reference TRBV7-3 and TRBJ2-3, is GAGVSQTPSNKVTEKGKYVELRCDPISGHTALYWYRQSLGQGPEFLIYFQGTGAADDSGLPNDRFFAVRPEGSVSTLKIQRTERGDSAVYLCASSRGLAGVSDTQYFGPGTRLTVL.

The chain combines TRBV10-3 with TRBJ2-7; D gene ambiguous. Deletions cut 2 bases from V and 1 base from J, with 9 bases between. The CDR3 is made up of 14 amino acids. Germline values: CDR1 ENHRY, CDR2 SYGVKD. Here the CDR3 DNA reads TGTGCCATCAGTGAGGGACCCGGGTCCTACGAGCAGTACTTC. It is translated as CAISEGPGSYEQYF.

The chain recombines TRBV7-2 with TRBJ1-2; D call uncertain. Trimming took 0 bases from V and 4 from J, leaving 6 bases between them. The length of the CDR3 is 13 residues. The germline gives CDR1 SGHTA, CDR2 FQGNSA. The CDR3 sequence is CASSLAGLYGYTF. DNA of the CDR3: TGTGCCAGCAGCTTAGCCGGGCTCTATGGCTACACCTTC.

This clonotype has more than one count but fewer than ten. The DNA for the CDR3 is TGCAGCGTTGACCTGGGTCATGAGCAGTTCTTC. It yields the protein CSVDLGHEQFF. The V call is TRBV29-1, the J call TRBJ2-1; no clear D. The CDR3 is made up of 11 amino acids. Looked up from germline, CDR1 is SQVTM and CDR2 is ANQGSEA. V was clipped by 3 bases and J by 8 bases, with 8 bases between them.

This clonotype was seen at least ten times. V gene TRBV5-1 combines with J gene TRBJ2-5, with 7 nucleotides matching TRBD2. The CDR3 has 14 residues. Germline trimming cut 2 bases from V and 4 bases from J; bases unmatched to any gene: 5. Germline lookup yields CDR1 SGHRS and CDR2 YFSETQ. For the CDR3, the DNA is TGCGCCAGCAGCTTAGCGGGGTCGAGAGAGACCCAGTACTTC. Translation: CASSLAGSRETQYF.